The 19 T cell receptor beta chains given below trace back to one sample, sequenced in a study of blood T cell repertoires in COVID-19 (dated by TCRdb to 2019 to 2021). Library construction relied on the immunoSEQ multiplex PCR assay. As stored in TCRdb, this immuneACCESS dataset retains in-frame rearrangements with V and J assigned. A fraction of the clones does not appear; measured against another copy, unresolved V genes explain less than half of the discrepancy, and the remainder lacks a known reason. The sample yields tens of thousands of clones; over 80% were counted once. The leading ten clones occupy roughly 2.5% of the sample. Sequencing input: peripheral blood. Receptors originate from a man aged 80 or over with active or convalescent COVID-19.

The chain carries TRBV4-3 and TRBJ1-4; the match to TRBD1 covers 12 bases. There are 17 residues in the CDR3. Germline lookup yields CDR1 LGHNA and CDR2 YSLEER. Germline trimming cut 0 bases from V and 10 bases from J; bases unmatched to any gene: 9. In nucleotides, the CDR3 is TGCGCCAGCAGCCAAGATCGCCCCGGGACAGGGGGCGGAAAACTGTTTTTT. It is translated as CASSQDRPGTGGGKLFF.

The CDR3 loop reads CASSPGTGDYEQYF. For the CDR3, the DNA is TGTGCCAGCAGTCCCGGGACAGGGGACTACGAGCAGTACTTC. This chain uses TRBV4-2 with TRBJ2-7; 10 bases are a match to TRBD1. V lost 6 bases, J lost 3 bases, and 5 bases stayed unmatched. CDR1 and CDR2 from the germline V gene are LGHNA and YNFKEQ. The CDR3 length is 14 residues.

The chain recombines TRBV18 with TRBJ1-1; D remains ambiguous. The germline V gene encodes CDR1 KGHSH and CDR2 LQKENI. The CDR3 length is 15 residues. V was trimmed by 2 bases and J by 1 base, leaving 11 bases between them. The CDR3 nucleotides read TGTGCCAGCTCACCAGGATCCAGGCAGAACACTGAAGCTTTCTTT. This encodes CASSPGSRQNTEAFF.

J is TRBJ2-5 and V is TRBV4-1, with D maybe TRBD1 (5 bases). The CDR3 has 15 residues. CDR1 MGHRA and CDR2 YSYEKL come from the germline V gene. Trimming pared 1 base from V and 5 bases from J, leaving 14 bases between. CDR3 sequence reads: CASSQGQPGKETQYF. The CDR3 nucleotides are TGCGCCAGCAGCCAAGGACAGCCCGGAAAGGAGACCCAGTACTTC.

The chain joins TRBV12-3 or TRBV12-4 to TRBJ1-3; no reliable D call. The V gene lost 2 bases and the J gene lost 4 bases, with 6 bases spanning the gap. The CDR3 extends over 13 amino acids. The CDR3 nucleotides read TGTGCCAGCAGTTTATCCCCAGGAAACACCATATATTTT. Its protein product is CASSLSPGNTIYF.

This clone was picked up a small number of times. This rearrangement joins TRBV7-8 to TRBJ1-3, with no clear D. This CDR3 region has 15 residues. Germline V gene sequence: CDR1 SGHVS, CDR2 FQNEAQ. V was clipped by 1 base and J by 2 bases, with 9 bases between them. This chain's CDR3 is CASSLDRGTGNTIYF. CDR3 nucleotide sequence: TGTGCCAGCAGCTTAGACCGGGGAACTGGAAACACCATATATTTT.

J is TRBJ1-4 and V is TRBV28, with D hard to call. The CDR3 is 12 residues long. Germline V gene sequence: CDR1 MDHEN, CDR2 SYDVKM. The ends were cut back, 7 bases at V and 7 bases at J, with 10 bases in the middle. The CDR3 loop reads CASTHLGEKLFF. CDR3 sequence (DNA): TGTGCCAGCACTCATCTCGGTGAAAAACTGTTTTTT.

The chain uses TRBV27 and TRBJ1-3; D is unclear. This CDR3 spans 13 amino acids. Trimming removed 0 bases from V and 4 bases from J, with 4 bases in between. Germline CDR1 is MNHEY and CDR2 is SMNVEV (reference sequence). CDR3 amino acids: CASSLSQGNTIYF. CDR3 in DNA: TGTGCCAGCAGTTTATCCCAGGGAAACACCATATATTTT.

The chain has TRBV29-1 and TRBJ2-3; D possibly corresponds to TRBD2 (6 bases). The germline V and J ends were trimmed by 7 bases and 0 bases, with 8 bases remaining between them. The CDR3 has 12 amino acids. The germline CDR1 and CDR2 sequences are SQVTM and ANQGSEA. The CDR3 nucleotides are TGCAGCGGAGGGACTAGCACAGATACGCAGTATTTT. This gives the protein CSGGTSTDTQYF.

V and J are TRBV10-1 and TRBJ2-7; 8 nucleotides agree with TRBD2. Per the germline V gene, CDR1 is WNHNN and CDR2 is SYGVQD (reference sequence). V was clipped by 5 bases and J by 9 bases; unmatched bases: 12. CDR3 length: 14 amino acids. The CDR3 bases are TGCGCCAGCAGTCGGCTAGCGGGCCCTACGCTGCAGTACTTC. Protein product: CASSRLAGPTLQYF.

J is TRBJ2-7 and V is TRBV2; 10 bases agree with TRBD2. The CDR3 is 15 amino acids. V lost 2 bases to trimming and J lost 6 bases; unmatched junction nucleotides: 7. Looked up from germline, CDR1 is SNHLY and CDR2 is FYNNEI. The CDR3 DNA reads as TGTGCCAGCAGTGAAATAGCGGGGGGAGCCCCCGAGCAGTACTTC. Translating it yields CASSEIAGGAPEQYF.

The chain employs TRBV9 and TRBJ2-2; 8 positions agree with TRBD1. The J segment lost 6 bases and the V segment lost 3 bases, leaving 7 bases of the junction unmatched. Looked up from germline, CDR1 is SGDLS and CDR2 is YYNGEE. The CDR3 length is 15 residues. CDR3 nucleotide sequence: TGTGCCAGCAGCGGCACAGGGGGTTGGCCCGGGGAGCTGTTTTTT. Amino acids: CASSGTGGWPGELFF.

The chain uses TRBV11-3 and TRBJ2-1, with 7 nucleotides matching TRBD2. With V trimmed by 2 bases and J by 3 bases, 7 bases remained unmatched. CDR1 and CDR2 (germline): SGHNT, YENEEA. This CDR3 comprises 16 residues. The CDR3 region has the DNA TGTGCCAGCAGCTTACGCCCGACTAGCATCTACAATGAGCAGTTCTTC. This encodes CASSLRPTSIYNEQFF. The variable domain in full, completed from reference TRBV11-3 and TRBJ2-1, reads EAGVVQSPRYKIIEKKQPVAFWCNPISGHNTLYWYLQNLGQGPELLIRYENEEAVDDSQLPKDRFSAERLKGVDSTLKIQPAELGDSAVYLCASSLRPTSIYNEQFFGPGTRLTVL.

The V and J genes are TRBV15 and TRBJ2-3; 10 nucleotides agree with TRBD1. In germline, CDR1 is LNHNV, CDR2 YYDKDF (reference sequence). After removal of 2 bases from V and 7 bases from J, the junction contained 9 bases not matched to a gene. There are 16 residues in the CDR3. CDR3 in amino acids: CATSRTGTGVANTQYF. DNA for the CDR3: TGTGCCACCAGCAGAACCGGGACAGGGGTCGCGAATACGCAGTATTTT. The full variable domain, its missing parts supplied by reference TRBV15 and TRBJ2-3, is DAMVIQNPRYQVTQFGKPVTLSCSQTLNHNVMYWYQQKSSQAPKLLFHYYDKDFNNEADTPDNFQSRRPNTSFCFLDIRSPGLGDTAMYLCATSRTGTGVANTQYFGPGTRLTVL.

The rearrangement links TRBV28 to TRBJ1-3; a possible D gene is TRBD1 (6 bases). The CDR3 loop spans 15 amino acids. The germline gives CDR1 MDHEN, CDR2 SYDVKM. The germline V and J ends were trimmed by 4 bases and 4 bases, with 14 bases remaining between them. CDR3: CASSSMQGLGNTIYF. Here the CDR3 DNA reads TGTGCCAGCAGTTCAATGCAGGGGTTGGGAAACACCATATATTTT.

For the CDR3, the DNA is TGTGCCAGTAGTATCGGGACAGCAGATACGCAGTATTTT. Encoded protein: CASSIGTADTQYF. The rearrangement joins TRBV19 to TRBJ2-3; 7 bases line up with TRBD1. CDR1 and CDR2 from the germline V gene are LNHDA and SQIVND (reference sequence). J gave up 4 bases and V 3 bases, and 1 base lay outside the gene matches. The CDR3 covers 13 residues. Full variable domain (rest looked up from reference TRBV19 and TRBJ2-3): DGGITQSPKYLFRKEGQNVTLSCEQNLNHDAMYWYRQDPGQGLRLIYYSQIVNDFQKGDIAEGYSVSREKKESFPLTVTSAQKNPTAFYLCASSIGTADTQYFGPGTRLTVL.

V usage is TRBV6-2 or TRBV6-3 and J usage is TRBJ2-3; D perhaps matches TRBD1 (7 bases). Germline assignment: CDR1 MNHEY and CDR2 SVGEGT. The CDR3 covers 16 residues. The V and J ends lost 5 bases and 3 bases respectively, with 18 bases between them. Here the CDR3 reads CASSRQGGTITDTQYF. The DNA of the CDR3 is TGTGCCAGCAGTCGCCAGGGGGGTACAATAACAGATACGCAGTATTTT.

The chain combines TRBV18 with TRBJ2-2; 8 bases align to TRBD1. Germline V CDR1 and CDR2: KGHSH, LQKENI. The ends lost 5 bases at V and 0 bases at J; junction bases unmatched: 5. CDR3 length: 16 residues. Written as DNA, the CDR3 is TGTGCCAGCTCAAGGACAGGGTTGTCGAACACCGGGGAGCTGTTTTTT. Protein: CASSRTGLSNTGELFF.

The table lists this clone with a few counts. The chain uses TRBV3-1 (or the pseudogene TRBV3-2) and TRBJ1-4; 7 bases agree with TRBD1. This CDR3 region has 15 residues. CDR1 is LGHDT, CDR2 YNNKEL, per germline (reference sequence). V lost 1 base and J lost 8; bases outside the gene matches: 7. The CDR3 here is CASSQVTGFSEKLFF. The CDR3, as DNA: TGTGCCAGCAGCCAAGTGACAGGGTTTAGCGAAAAACTGTTTTTT.